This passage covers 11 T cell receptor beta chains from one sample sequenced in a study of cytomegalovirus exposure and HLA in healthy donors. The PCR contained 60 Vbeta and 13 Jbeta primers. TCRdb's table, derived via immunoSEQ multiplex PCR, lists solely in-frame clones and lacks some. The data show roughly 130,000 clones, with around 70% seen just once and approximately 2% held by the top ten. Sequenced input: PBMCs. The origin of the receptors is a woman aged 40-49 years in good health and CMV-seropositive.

This chain's CDR3 is CASSLGFVAGNYEQYF. Here the CDR3 DNA reads TGTGCCAGCAGTTTAGGTTTTGTGGCGGGGAATTACGAGCAGTACTTC. This rearrangement joins TRBV28 to TRBJ2-7, with a tentative D call TRBD2 (6 bases). The CDR3 contains 16 residues. The V end was cut by 2 bases, the J end by 4 bases, with 18 bases between. The germline gives CDR1 MDHEN, CDR2 SYDVKM.

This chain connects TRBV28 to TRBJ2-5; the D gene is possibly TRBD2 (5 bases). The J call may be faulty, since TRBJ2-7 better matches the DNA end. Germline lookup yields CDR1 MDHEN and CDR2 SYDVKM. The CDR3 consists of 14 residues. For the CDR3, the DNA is TGTGCCAGCAGTTTGGGAGCGGCCACCTACGAGCAGTACTTC. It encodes CASSLGAATYEQYF.

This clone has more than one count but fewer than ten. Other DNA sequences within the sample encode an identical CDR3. The CDR3 here is CASSYGTSDTDTQYF. CDR3 in DNA: TGTGCCAGCAGTTACGGGACTAGCGACACAGATACGCAGTATTTT. The chain couples TRBV6-5 to TRBJ2-3; TRBD2 matches at 10 bases. There are 15 residues in the CDR3. Germline V gene data show CDR1 as MNHEY and CDR2 as SVGAGI. Unmatched junction bases numbered 1, after V lost 2 bases and J lost 2 bases.

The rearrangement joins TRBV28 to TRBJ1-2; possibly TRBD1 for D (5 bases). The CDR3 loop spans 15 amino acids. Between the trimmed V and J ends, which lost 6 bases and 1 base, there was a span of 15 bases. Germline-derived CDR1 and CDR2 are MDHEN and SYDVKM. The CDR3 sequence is CASRRFGGVNYGYTF. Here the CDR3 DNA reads TGTGCCAGCAGGAGGTTTGGGGGGGTTAACTATGGCTACACCTTC.

CDR3 nucleotides: TGTGCCAGCAGCCAAGCGGCTAGCGGAGACTACGAGCAGTACTTC. This gives the protein CASSQAASGDYEQYF. This chain joins TRBV4-2 and TRBJ2-5, with 7 nucleotides matching TRBD2. Gene TRBJ2-7 matches the end of the DNA better, so the J call may be wrong. The germline CDR1 and CDR2 sequences are LGHNA and YNFKEQ. This CDR3 is 15 amino acids long.

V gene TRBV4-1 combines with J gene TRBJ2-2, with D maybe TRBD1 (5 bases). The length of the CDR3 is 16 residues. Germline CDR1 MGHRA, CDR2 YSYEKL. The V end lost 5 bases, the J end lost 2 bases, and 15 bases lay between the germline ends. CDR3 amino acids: CASSTFQGHNTGELFF. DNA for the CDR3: TGCGCCAGCAGCACGTTCCAGGGTCATAACACCGGGGAGCTGTTTTTT.

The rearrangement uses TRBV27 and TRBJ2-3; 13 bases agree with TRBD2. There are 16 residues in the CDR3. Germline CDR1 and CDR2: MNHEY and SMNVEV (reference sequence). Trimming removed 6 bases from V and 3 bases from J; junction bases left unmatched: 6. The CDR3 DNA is TGTGCCAGCAGCCCGACTAGCGGGAGGTGGACAGATACGCAGTATTTT. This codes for CASSPTSGRWTDTQYF.

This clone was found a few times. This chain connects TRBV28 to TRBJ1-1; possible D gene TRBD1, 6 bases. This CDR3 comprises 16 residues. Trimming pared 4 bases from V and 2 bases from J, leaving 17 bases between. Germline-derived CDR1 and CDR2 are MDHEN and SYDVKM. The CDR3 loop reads CASSSGNRGSNTEAFF. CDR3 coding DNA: TGTGCCAGCAGTTCAGGAAATAGGGGGTCCAACACTGAAGCTTTCTTT.

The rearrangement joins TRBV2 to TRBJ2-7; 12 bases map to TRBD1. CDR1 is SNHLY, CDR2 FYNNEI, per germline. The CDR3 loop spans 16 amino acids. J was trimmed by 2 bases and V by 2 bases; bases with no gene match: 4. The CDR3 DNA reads TGTGCCAGCAGTGAACTCGGGACAGGGGGCGCCTACGAGCAGTACTTC. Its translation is CASSELGTGGAYEQYF.

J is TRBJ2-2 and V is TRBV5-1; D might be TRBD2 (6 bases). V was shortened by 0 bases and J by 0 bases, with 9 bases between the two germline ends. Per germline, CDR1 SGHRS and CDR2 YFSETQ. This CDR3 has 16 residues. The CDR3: CASSLEEGSNTGELFF. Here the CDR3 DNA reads TGCGCCAGCAGCTTGGAGGAGGGCTCGAACACCGGGGAGCTGTTTTTT.

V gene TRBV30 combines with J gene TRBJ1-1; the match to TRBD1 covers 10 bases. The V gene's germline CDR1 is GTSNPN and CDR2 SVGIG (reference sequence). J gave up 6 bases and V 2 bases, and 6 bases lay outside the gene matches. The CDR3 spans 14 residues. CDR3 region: CAWSRDRGAPEAFF. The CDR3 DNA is TGTGCCTGGAGTCGGGACAGGGGTGCTCCTGAAGCTTTCTTT.